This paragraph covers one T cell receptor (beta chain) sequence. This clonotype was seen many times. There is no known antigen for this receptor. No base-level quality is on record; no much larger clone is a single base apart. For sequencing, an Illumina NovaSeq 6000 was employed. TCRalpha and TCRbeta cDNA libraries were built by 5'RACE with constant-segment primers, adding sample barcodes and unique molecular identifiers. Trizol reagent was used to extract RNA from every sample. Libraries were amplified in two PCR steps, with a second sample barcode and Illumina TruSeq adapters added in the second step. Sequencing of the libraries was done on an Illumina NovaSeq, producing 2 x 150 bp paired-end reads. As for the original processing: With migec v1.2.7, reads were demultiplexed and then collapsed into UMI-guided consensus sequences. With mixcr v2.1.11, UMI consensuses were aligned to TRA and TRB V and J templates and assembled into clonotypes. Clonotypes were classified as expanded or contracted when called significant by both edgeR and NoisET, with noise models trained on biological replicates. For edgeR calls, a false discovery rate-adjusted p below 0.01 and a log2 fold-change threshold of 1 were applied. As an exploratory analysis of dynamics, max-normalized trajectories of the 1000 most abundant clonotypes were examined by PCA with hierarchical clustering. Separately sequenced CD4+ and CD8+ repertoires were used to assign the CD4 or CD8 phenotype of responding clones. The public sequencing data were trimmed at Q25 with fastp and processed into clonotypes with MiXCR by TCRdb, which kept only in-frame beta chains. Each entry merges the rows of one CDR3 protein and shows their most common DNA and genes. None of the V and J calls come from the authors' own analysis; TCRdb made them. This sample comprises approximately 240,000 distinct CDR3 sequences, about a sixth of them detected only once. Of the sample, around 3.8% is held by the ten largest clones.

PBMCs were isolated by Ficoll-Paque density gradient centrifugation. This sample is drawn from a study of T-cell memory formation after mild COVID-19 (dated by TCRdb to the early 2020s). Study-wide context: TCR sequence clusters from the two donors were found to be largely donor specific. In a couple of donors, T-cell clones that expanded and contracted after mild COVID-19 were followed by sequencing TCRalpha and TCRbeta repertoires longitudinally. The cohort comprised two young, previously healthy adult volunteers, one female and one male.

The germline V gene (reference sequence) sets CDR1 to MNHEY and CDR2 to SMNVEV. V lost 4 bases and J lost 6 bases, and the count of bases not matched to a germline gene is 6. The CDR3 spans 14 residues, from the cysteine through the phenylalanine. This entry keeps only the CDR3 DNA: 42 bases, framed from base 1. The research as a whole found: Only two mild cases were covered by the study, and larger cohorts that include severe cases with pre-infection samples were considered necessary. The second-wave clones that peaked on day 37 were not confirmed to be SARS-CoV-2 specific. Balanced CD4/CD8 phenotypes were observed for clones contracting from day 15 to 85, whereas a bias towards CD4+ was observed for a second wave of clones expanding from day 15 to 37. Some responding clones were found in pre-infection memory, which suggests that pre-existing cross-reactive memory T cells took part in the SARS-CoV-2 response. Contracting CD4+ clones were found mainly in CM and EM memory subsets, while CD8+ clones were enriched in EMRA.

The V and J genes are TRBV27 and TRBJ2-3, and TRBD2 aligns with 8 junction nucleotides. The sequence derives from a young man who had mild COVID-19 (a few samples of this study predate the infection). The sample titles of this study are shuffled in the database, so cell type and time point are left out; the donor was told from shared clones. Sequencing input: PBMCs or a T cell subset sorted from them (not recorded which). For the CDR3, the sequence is CASSSRTSLDTQYF. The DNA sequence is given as TGTGCCAGCAGTTCACGGACTAGCCTGGATACGCAGTATTTT.